The clone carrying this TCR beta chain was detected a few times. The target antigen is unknown. The data were obtained in a study of beta chain features in type 1 diabetes. Study-level information: Healthy donors resembled patients in age, gender and cell yields.

cDNA synthesis used the whole RNA isolate, giving expressed TCRB sequences. TCRdb's copy holds only in-frame clones and misses some; the assay was immunoSEQ multiplex PCR. The top ten hold 0.017% of the sample, which has more than 300,000 clones, over 9.5% seen once. Sorted CD4+ subsets: naive, central memory, regulatory, stem cell-like memory (CD45RO/CCR7/CD25/CD127/CD95/CD27 panel). This CDR3 spans 13 amino acids. General study results and limits: Sequencing from cDNA could over-represent high-TCR-expressing cells.

The TCR comes from a man between 18 and 29 years old in good health. The sequenced material came from naive CD4+ T cells from blood. The chain is built from TRBV21-1 and TRBJ2-3; no DNA check was done on the table's D call, TRBD1. TRBV21-1 corresponds to a pseudogene. The CDR3 nucleotides read TGTGCCAGCAGCAAGGGCCGCACAGATACGCAGTATTTT. Residues: CASSKGRTDTQYF.